The clone carrying this T cell receptor (beta chain) was seen more than once but under ten times. Sequenced by immunoSEQ multiplex PCR; TCRdb stores in-frame clones only, minus some. The sample contains roughly 20,000 clones, about three quarters of which appear only once. This specimen comes from a study of PD-1 blockade in classical Hodgkin lymphoma. The CDR3 length is 15 residues. Germline V gene data show CDR1 as SGHRS and CDR2 as YFSETQ. V shed 4 bases, J shed 3 bases, and the junction held 5 bases outside the gene matches. The time point is: cycle 4 day 1 (C4D1), after less than 7 weeks of nivolumab. Each patient relapsed following autologous stem cell transplantation, and prior brentuximab vedotin exposure differed.

Material: peripheral blood mononuclear cells (PBMCs), obtained before the fourth cycle of nivolumab. The rearrangement uses TRBV5-1 and TRBJ2-1; TRBD1 agrees at 9 bases. The source is a human donor with classical Hodgkin lymphoma. CDR3 DNA: TGCGCCAGCAGCGTGGGACAGGGTTACTACAATGAGCAGTTCTTC. Encoded protein: CASSVGQGYYNEQFF.